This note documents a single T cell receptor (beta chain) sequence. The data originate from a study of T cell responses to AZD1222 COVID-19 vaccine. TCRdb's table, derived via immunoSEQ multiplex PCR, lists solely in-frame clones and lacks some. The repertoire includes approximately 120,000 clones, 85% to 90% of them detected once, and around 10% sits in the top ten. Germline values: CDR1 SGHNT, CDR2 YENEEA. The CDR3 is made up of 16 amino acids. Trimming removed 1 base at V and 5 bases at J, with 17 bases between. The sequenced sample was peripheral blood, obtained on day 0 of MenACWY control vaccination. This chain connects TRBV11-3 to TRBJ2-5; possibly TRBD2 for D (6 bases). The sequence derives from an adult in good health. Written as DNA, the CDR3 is TGTGCCAGCAGCTTAGCCCAGACTAGTAGGCGTGAGACCCAGTACTTC. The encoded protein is CASSLAQTSRRETQYF.